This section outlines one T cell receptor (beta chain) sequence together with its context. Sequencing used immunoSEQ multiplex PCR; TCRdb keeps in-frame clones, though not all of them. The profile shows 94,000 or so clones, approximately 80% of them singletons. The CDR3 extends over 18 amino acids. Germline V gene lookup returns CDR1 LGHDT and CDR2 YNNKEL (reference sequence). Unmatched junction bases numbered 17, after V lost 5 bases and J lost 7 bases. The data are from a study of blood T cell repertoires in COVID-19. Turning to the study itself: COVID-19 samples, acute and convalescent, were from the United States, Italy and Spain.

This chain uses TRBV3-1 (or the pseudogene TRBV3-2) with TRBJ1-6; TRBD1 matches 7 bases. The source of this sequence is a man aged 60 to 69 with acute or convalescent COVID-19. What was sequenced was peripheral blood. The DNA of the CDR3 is TGTGCCAGCAGCTCCGGGACAGTTGGGTATAGGGGCAATTCACCCCTCCACTTT. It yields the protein CASSSGTVGYRGNSPLHF.